These 4 T cell receptor beta chains came from one sample sequenced in a study of T-cell memory formation after mild COVID-19. TCRdb re-called the 5' RACE reads with MiXCR, one entry per CDR3 protein. The sample has hundreds of thousands of distinct CDR3 sequences, roughly 20% seen once. Input material: PBMCs or a T cell subset sorted from them (not recorded which). The receptor source for this set is an adult woman who had mild COVID-19 (a few samples of this study predate the infection). Cell type and time point are not known.

V usage is TRBV19 and J usage is TRBJ1-1; TRBD1 matches 8 bases. CDR1 and CDR2 (germline): LNHDA, SQIVND (reference sequence). Trimming cost V 7 bases and J 1 base; bases outside gene matches: 5. This CDR3 region has 14 residues. CDR3 protein: CASIEGQGNTEAFF. CDR3 bases: TGTGCCAGTATCGAAGGACAGGGGAACACTGAAGCTTTCTTT.

As for this clonotype: One junction end does not reproduce the germline sequence, and a read error may be involved. For the CDR3, the DNA is TGTGCCACCAGTGATTGGGGGACAGGGTCCTCCACATATACGCAGTATTTT. This codes for CATSDWGTGSSTYTQYF. This rearrangement joins TRBV24-1 to TRBJ2-3; 9 nucleotides line up with TRBD1. Germline assignment: CDR1 KGHDR and CDR2 SFDVKD. The CDR3 contains 17 residues.

The J gene is TRBJ1-6, the V gene TRBV11-2; a weak D match, TRBD1 (6 bases). V lost 3 bases and J lost 5, with 11 bases in between. CDR1 is SGHAT and CDR2 is FQNNGV in the germline V gene. The CDR3 has 15 residues. The CDR3 spells CASSFGQGHNSPLHF. The DNA for the CDR3 is TGTGCCAGCAGCTTCGGTCAGGGGCATAATTCACCCCTCCACTTT.

The CDR3 coding sequence is TGTGCCAGCAGGGCCGGGACAGAGGTGGGTTACGAGCAGTACTTC. Its protein is CASRAGTEVGYEQYF. V and J are TRBV2 and TRBJ2-7; TRBD1 aligns across 7 bases. CDR1 is SNHLY and CDR2 is FYNNEI in the germline V gene. With 6 bases clipped from V and 4 bases from J, the junction kept 12 bases outside the gene matches. The CDR3 has 15 amino acids. The full variable domain, completed using reference TRBV2 and TRBJ2-7, is EPEVTQTPSHQVTQMGQEVILRCVPISNHLYFYWYRQILGQKVEFLVSFYNNEISEKSEIFDDQFSVERPDGSNFTLKIRSTKLEDSAMYFCASRAGTEVGYEQYFGPGTRLTVT.